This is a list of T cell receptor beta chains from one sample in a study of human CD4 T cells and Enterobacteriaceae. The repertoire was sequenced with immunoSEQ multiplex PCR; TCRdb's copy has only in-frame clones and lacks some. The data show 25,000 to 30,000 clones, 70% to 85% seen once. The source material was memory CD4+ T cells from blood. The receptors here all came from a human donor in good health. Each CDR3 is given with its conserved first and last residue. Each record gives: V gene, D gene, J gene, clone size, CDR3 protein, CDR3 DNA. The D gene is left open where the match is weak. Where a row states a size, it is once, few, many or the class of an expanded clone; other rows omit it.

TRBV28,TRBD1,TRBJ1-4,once,CACSGQAATNEKLFF,TGTGCCTGCTCGGGACAGGCCGCAACTAATGAAAAACTGTTTTTT
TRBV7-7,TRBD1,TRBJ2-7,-,CASSLGQGSPYEQYF,TGTGCCAGCAGCTTAGGACAGGGGAGCCCCTACGAGCAGTACTTC
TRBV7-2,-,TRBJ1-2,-,CASSARQAYGYTF,TGTGCCAGCAGCGCGCGACAGGCCTATGGCTACACCTTC
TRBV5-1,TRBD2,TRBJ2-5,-,CASSPATTSRETQYF,TGCGCCAGCAGTCCCGCCACGACTAGCAGGGAGACCCAGTACTTC
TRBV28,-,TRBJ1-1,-,CASSSGSGGNTEAFF,TGTGCCAGCAGTTCCGGGTCGGGGGGGAACACTGAAGCTTTCTTT
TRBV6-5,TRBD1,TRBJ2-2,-,CASSFRWTGDTGELFF,TGTGCCAGCAGTTTTCGGTGGACAGGGGACACCGGGGAGCTGTTTTTT
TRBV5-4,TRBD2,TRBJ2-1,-,CASSPGGLAGGVNEQFF,TGTGCCAGCAGCCCTGGTGGGCTAGCGGGAGGGGTCAATGAGCAGTTCTTC
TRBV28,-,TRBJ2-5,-,CASSYRLGGTETQYF,TGTGCCAGCAGTTACCGATTAGGAGGGACGGAGACCCAGTACTTC
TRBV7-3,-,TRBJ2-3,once,CASSSTGQVTDTQYF,TGTGCCAGCAGCTCTACGGGACAAGTCACAGATACGCAGTATTTT
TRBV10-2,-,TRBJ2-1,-,CASSPTTYNEQFF,TGCGCCAGCAGCCCGACTACTTACAATGAGCAGTTCTTC
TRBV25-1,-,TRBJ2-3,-,CASMETSTDTQYF,TGTGCCAGCATGGAGACGAGCACAGATACGCAGTATTTT
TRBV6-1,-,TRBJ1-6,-,CASSERAAYNSPLHF,TGTGCCAGCAGTGAACGGGCCGCATATAATTCACCCCTCCACTTT
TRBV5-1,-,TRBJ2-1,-,CASSGSSYNEQFF,TGCGCCAGCAGCGGGAGTTCCTACAATGAGCAGTTCTTC
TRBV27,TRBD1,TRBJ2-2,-,CASSSTGVGELFF,TGTGCCAGCAGTTCAACAGGGGTCGGGGAGCTGTTTTTT
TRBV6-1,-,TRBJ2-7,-,CASRLDPSGEQYF,TGTGCCAGCAGACTAGATCCTTCGGGGGAGCAGTACTTC
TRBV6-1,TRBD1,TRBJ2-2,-,CASSEGQGNTGELFF,TGTGCCAGCAGTGAAGGACAGGGGAACACCGGGGAGCTGTTTTTT
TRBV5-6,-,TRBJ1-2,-,CASKNSPQGSGYTF,TGTGCCAGCAAAAACTCACCCCAGGGTTCGGGCTACACCTTC
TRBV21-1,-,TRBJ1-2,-,CASSKASAGGYGYTF,TGTGCCAGCAGCAAAGCCTCGGCAGGGGGCTATGGCTACACCTTC